This T cell receptor beta chain was retrieved from a study of cytomegalovirus exposure and HLA in healthy donors. Study-wide results and caveats: A link between a missense DCLRE1C variant and TCR beta V- and J-gene trimming emerged from a later analysis. Most TCR sequences showed up rarely, but some public TCRs showed up in many donors.

Trimming took 1 base from V and 4 from J, leaving 7 bases between them. Germline V gives CDR1 MGHRA, CDR2 YSYEKL. CDR3 length equals 14 residues. As regards this clone: Its antigen is as yet unknown.

Use of 60 Vbeta and 13 Jbeta primers characterized the PCR. This table comes from immunoSEQ multiplex PCR, and its TCRdb copy is limited to in-frame clones, with some not included. The sample holds some 130,000 clones, about four fifths seen once. The chain employs TRBV4-1 and TRBJ2-2, with D maybe TRBD2 (5 bases). This TCR was sampled from a female donor in good health and CMV-seronegative. The sequencing input was PBMCs. The DNA for the CDR3 is TGCGCCAGCAGCCAAGCCCGGGGCACCGGGGAGCTGTTTTTT. It is translated as CASSQARGTGELFF.